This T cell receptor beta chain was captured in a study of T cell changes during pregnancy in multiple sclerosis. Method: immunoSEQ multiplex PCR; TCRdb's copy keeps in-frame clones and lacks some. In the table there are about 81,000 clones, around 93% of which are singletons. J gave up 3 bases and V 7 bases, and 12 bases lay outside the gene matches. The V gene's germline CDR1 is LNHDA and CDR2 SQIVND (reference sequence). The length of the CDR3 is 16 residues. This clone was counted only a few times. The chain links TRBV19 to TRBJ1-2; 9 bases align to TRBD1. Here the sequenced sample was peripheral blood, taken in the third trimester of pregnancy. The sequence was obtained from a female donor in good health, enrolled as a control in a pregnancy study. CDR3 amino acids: CASTRSPGQGYYGYTF. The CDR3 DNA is TGTGCCAGTACTCGATCCCCGGGACAGGGTTACTATGGCTACACCTTC.